This T cell receptor beta chain was recorded in a study of control samples from healthy donors and cancer patients. TCRdb's copy holds only in-frame clones and misses some; the assay was immunoSEQ multiplex PCR. The profile covers just under 80,000 clones, with 80% to 90% appearing a single time and 1.5% to 2% taken by the ten largest. V lost 6 bases to trimming and J lost 2 bases; unmatched junction nucleotides: 3. CDR3 length equals 14 residues. Germline loops: CDR1 MNHEY, CDR2 SMNVEV (reference sequence). The material sequenced was PBMCs. The chain carries TRBV27 and TRBJ1-2; 10 positions match TRBD1. This TCR was sampled from a woman aged 60-75 years with head and neck cancer. This CDR3 reads CASRETGGNYGYTF. The CDR3, as DNA: TGTGCCAGCAGGGAGACAGGGGGCAACTATGGCTACACCTTC.